The TCR beta chain under discussion was sequenced for a study of T-cell reconstitution after alpha-beta-depleted transplantation in children. This clonotype has ten or more counts. In germline, CDR1 is SQVTM, CDR2 ANQGSEA. The CDR3 covers 14 residues. V gave up 4 bases and J gave up 0 bases, with 12 bases separating them. Preparation of the TCRbeta library was carried out with unique molecular identifiers. TCRdb independently ran MiXCR on the PCR reads; one entry per CDR3 protein. Here the sample spans about 400,000 distinct CDR3 sequences, about a fifth being singletons. The sequenced sample was PBMCs from the stem cell graft donor, obtained from the stem cell graft. The origin of this receptor is a human donor who donated a stem cell graft to a child with acute myeloid leukemia. The rearrangement uses TRBV29-1 and TRBJ1-1, with D uncertain. CDR3 sequence reads: CSVVGRLMNTEAFF. In nucleotides, the CDR3 is TGCAGCGTTGTGGGCAGGTTGATGAACACTGAAGCTTTCTTT.